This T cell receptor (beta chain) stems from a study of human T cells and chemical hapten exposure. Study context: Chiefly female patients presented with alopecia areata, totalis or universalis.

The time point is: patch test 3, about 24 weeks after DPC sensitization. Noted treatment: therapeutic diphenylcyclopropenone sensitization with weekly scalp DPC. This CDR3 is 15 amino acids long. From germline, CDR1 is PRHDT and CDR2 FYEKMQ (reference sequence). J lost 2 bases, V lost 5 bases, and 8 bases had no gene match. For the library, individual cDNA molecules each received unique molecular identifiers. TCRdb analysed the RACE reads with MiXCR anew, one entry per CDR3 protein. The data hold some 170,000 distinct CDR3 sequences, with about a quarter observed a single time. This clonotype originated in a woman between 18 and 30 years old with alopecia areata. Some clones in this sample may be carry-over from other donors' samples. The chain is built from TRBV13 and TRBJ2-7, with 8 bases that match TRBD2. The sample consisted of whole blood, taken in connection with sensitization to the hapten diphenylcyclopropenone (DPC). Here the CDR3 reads CASSLMTSATYEQYF. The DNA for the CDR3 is TGTGCCAGCAGCCTGATGACTAGCGCAACCTACGAGCAGTACTTC.